A selection of T cell receptor beta chains follows, all from one sample in a study of T-cell reconstitution after alpha-beta-depleted transplantation in children. TCRdb passed the PCR reads through MiXCR, listing each CDR3 protein once. The sample holds 200,000 to 250,000 distinct CDR3 sequences, about 9.5% seen once. This specimen consisted of PBMCs from the stem cell graft donor, obtained from the stem cell graft. The origin of the receptors is a human donor who donated a stem cell graft to a child with acute lymphoblastic leukemia. Each CDR3 is given with its conserved first and last residue. D genes are given only for firm matches. Some rows have no size entry. The others give once, few or many, or a class for an expanded clone.

abundance,d_gene,len,v_gene,j_gene,CDR3aa,CDR3nt
few,-,15,TRBV9,TRBJ2-2,CASSAGGRNTGELFF,TGTGCCAGCAGCGCGGGGGGCCGAAACACCGGGGAGCTGTTTTTT
few,-,15,TRBV2,TRBJ1-6,CASSETGLYNSPLHF,TGTGCCAGCAGTGAGACAGGCCTCTATAATTCACCCCTCCACTTT
-,-,13,TRBV12-2,TRBJ1-1,CASPLRGDTEAFF,TGTGCAAGTCCCCTTAGGGGGGACACTGAAGCTTTCTTT
many,-,13,TRBV29-1,TRBJ1-4,CSCKTRPSEKLFF,TGCAGCTGTAAGACAAGGCCAAGTGAAAAACTGTTTTTT
many,-,14,TRBV5-6,TRBJ2-3,CASSFQEVADTQYF,TGTGCCAGCAGCTTTCAAGAAGTGGCAGATACGCAGTATTTT
many,-,11,TRBV15,TRBJ1-2,CATGNGYGYTF,TGTGCCACCGGGAACGGCTATGGCTACACCTTC
few,-,14,TRBV6-1,TRBJ2-2,CASSRLRVTGELFF,TGTGCCAGCTCTAGGCTCCGGGTCACCGGGGAGCTGTTTTTT
few,-,15,TRBV2,TRBJ2-7,CASSDVAGASYEQYF,TGTGCCAGCAGTGATGTGGCAGGGGCCTCCTACGAGCAGTACTTC
few,-,15,TRBV24-1,TRBJ2-1,CATSDPQGADNEQFF,TGTGCCACCAGTGATCCGCAGGGTGCCGACAATGAGCAGTTCTTC
few,TRBD1,17,TRBV20-1,TRBJ2-7,CSASGQGARGSSYEQYF,TGCAGTGCTAGTGGGCAGGGGGCTCGGGGTAGTTCCTACGAGCAGTACTTC
few,TRBD1,16,TRBV5-1,TRBJ2-2,CASSPTGATKAGELFF,TGCGCCAGCAGCCCTACAGGGGCGACGAAGGCCGGGGAGCTGTTTTTT
few,-,15,TRBV5-1,TRBJ1-1,CASSLVGGALTEAFF,TGCGCCAGCAGCTTGGTAGGGGGGGCCCTCACTGAAGCTTTCTTT
many,TRBD1,14,TRBV27,TRBJ2-5,CASSSPGTEETQYF,TGTGCCAGCAGTTCTCCCGGGACAGAAGAGACCCAGTACTTC
few,-,16,TRBV12-3/TRBV12-4,TRBJ1-4,CASSRELSGDREKLFF,TGTGCCAGCAGTCGTGAATTATCAGGGGATCGCGAAAAACTGTTTTTT
few,TRBD1,15,TRBV12-3/TRBV12-4,TRBJ1-2,CASSESGGRYYGYTF,TGTGCCAGCAGTGAGTCAGGGGGCCGCTACTATGGCTACACCTTC
few,-,13,TRBV7-2,TRBJ2-5,CASSRLVQETQYF,TGTGCCAGCAGCCGGTTAGTCCAGGAGACCCAGTACTTC
-,TRBD1,15,TRBV5-6,TRBJ2-3,CASSLTGGFADTQYF,TGTGCCAGCAGCTTGACAGGGGGCTTCGCAGATACGCAGTATTTT
-,-,14,TRBV5-1,TRBJ1-1,CASSLKTQQGTAFF,TGCGCCAGCAGCTTAAAGACCCAACAGGGAACAGCTTTCTTT
-,-,15,TRBV27,TRBJ1-2,CASSLSSPEVDGYTF,TGTGCCAGCAGTTTATCGAGCCCGGAAGTAGATGGCTACACCTTC
many,-,14,TRBV20-1,TRBJ1-1,CSARLPVGNTEAFF,TGCAGTGCTAGACTCCCTGTGGGAAACACTGAAGCTTTCTTT
many,-,13,TRBV9,TRBJ2-2,CASSVEGDRELFF,TGTGCCAGCAGCGTAGAGGGGGACCGGGAGCTGTTTTTT
many,-,11,TRBV20-1,TRBJ2-2,CSASRTGELFF,TGCAGTGCTAGTAGGACCGGGGAGCTGTTTTTT
few,-,16,TRBV27,TRBJ1-6,CASSFIQGSVSSPLHF,TGTGCCAGCAGTTTTATTCAGGGATCTGTGTCATCACCCCTCCACTTT
-,-,12,TRBV5-1,TRBJ2-5,CASSLASETQYF,TGCGCCAGCAGCTTGGCCTCGGAGACCCAGTACTTC
many,-,12,TRBV12-3/TRBV12-4,TRBJ1-1,CASTRFSTEAFF,TGTGCCAGCACCCGGTTCAGCACTGAAGCTTTCTTT
-,TRBD1,17,TRBV19,TRBJ1-5,CASSVGTGAYLNQPQHF,TGTGCCAGTAGTGTTGGGACAGGGGCGTATTTAAATCAGCCCCAGCATTTT
-,TRBD1,14,TRBV20-1,TRBJ2-7,CSAIGGTGTYEQYF,TGCAGTGCAATCGGAGGGACAGGAACCTACGAGCAGTACTTC
few,-,16,TRBV4-1,TRBJ1-6,CASSQEEAGYNSPLHF,TGCGCCAGCAGCCAAGAGGAGGCGGGTTATAATTCACCCCTCCACTTT
-,-,13,TRBV7-9,TRBJ2-7,CASSPPTAYEQYF,TGTGCCAGCAGCCCACCGACAGCCTACGAGCAGTACTTC
many,-,16,TRBV3-1,TRBJ2-2,CATQRQLPSNTGELFF,TGTGCCACCCAGCGACAGCTCCCATCGAACACCGGGGAGCTGTTTTTT
many,TRBD1,13,TRBV3-1,TRBJ2-7,CASSQRGTGGQYF,TGTGCCAGCAGCCAGAGGGGGACAGGAGGGCAGTACTTC
-,-,18,TRBV27,TRBJ1-2,CASSLLAGQTVEDYGYTF,TGTGCCAGCAGTTTATTGGCCGGACAGACGGTCGAAGACTATGGCTACACCTTC
-,-,15,TRBV3-1,TRBJ2-1,CASSQVGQSYNEQFF,TGTGCCAGCAGCCAAGTCGGACAGAGCTACAATGAGCAGTTCTTC
few,TRBD2,16,TRBV11-2,TRBJ2-7,CASSLELGGGSYEQYF,TGTGCCAGCAGCTTAGAACTCGGCGGGGGGTCCTACGAGCAGTACTTC
many,-,14,TRBV20-1,TRBJ2-7,CSAGEWGSSYEQYF,TGCAGTGCTGGCGAGTGGGGGAGCTCCTACGAGCAGTACTTC
few,TRBD1,14,TRBV10-2,TRBJ2-3,CASKQGVLADTQYF,TGCGCCAGCAAACAGGGGGTCCTAGCAGATACGCAGTATTTT
-,-,17,TRBV5-1,TRBJ1-1,CASSLGGDSRRRTEAFF,TGCGCCAGCAGCTTGGGGGGGGACTCCCGGAGGCGAACTGAAGCTTTCTTT
few,TRBD1,14,TRBV20-1,TRBJ1-2,CSAPGDRANYGYTF,TGCAGTGCACCCGGCGACAGGGCTAACTATGGCTACACCTTC
-,-,14,TRBV6-1,TRBJ1-2,CASSTPNLRGGYTF,TGTGCCAGCAGTACGCCGAACCTGCGAGGCGGCTACACCTTC
many,TRBD2,16,TRBV7-2,TRBJ2-1,CASSLGVAGGLNEQFF,TGTGCCAGCAGCTTAGGTGTAGCGGGGGGCCTCAATGAGCAGTTCTTC
many,-,14,TRBV6-2/TRBV6-3,TRBJ1-1,CASTSPGLGTEAFF,TGTGCCAGCACCTCCCCCGGACTGGGCACTGAAGCTTTCTTT
-,-,14,TRBV4-3,TRBJ2-7,CASSQESFRSEQYF,TGCGCCAGCAGCCAAGAGTCGTTTCGGTCCGAGCAGTACTTC
few,TRBD2,15,TRBV10-3,TRBJ2-5,CAIRHTSGGAETQYF,TGTGCCATCAGACACACGAGCGGGGGGGCAGAGACCCAGTACTTC
-,-,17,TRBV7-8,TRBJ2-1,CASSSDLKGSRGNEQFF,TGTGCCAGCAGCTCGGATTTAAAGGGGTCTCGAGGCAATGAGCAGTTCTTC
many,-,12,TRBV9,TRBJ1-2,CASSATNWGYTF,TGTGCCAGCAGCGCCACCAACTGGGGCTACACCTTC